Detailed here is one T cell receptor (beta chain). As yet, its antigen is unknown. This record comes from a study of cytomegalovirus exposure and HLA in healthy donors. Study-wide results and caveats: Cytomegalovirus-associated TCR beta chains were listed, numbering more than 150. Immune exposure information comprised only CMV serostatus.

The CDR3 loop spans 14 amino acids. Trimming cost V 5 bases and J 3 bases, with 11 bases left between them. Germline values: CDR1 MNHEY, CDR2 SVGAGI. Primers for the PCR totalled 60 Vbeta and 13 Jbeta. Produced via immunoSEQ multiplex PCR; TCRdb's table is partial and in-frame only. The table has some 120,000 clones, over 65% seen once. The sequence derives from a man aged 18 to 35 in good health and CMV-seronegative. The sequencing input was PBMCs. V and J are TRBV6-5 and TRBJ1-3; D is perhaps TRBD1 (5 bases). The CDR3 sequence is CASSPGASGNTIYF. The CDR3 DNA sequence: TGTGCCAGCAGTCCTGGGGCAAGTGGAAACACCATATATTTT.